The next 18 T cell receptor beta chains were all read from a single sample in a study of blood T cell repertoires in COVID-19. TCRdb keeps only in-frame clones here, not all; method: immunoSEQ multiplex PCR. The sample consists of a few hundred thousand clones, roughly 90% of them appearing once. The sample comprised PBMCs or T cells enriched from blood (not recorded which). These receptors all stem from a woman between 35 and 50 years old who had recovered from COVID-19.

The chain carries TRBV2 and TRBJ1-3, with TRBD1 identical over 8 bases. Germline loops: CDR1 SNHLY, CDR2 FYNNEI. J gave up 2 bases and V 7 bases, and 4 bases lay outside the gene matches. This CDR3 comprises 14 residues. CDR3 DNA: TGTGCCAGCAATCCACAGGGGGCTGGAAACACCATATATTTT. Translating it yields CASNPQGAGNTIYF. Combining the CDR3 with reference TRBV2 and TRBJ1-3 gives the whole variable domain EPEVTQTPSHQVTQMGQEVILRCVPISNHLYFYWYRQILGQKVEFLVSFYNNEISEKSEIFDDQFSVERPDGSNFTLKIRSTKLEDSAMYFCASNPQGAGNTIYFGEGSWLTVV.

The genes are TRBV30 and TRBJ1-1; TRBD1 might be the D (5 bases). The CDR3 sequence is 14 residues long. Trimming took off 0 bases at V and 4 bases at J, with 12 bases between the two ends. Looked up from germline, CDR1 is GTSNPN and CDR2 is SVGIG (reference sequence). CDR3 protein: CAWSVRAGGTEAFF. CDR3 in DNA: TGTGCCTGGAGTGTCCGTGCGGGGGGCACTGAAGCTTTCTTT.

The genes are TRBV3-1 (or the pseudogene TRBV3-2) and TRBJ2-2; D remains unclear. The CDR3 spans 12 residues. Germline loops: CDR1 LGHDT, CDR2 YNNKEL (reference sequence). V was clipped by 3 bases and J by 6 bases, with 5 bases between them. CDR3 region: CASSHLAGELFF. The CDR3 nucleotides are TGTGCCAGCAGCCATCTCGCCGGGGAGCTGTTTTTT.

V is TRBV4-3 and J is TRBJ2-1; 9 nucleotides align to TRBD2. The V gene end was trimmed by 1 base and the J gene end by 0 bases; junction bases not matched to a gene: 13. Germline V gene sequence: CDR1 LGHNA, CDR2 YSLEER. This CDR3 comprises 20 residues. The CDR3 DNA follows: TGCGCCAGCAGCCAAGGTTGGGCGGTAGCGGGAGCGAGCTCCTACAATGAGCAGTTCTTC. Translating gives CASSQGWAVAGASSYNEQFF.

In nucleotides, the CDR3 is TGTGCCAGCAGCCAAGAGGCATCACAGTACTTC. The encoded protein is CASSQEASQYF. The rearrangement uses TRBV3-1 (or the pseudogene TRBV3-2) and TRBJ2-7, with D uncertain. Trimming removed 0 bases at V and 10 bases at J, with 7 bases between. The CDR3 spans 11 residues. Germline CDR1 LGHDT, CDR2 YNNKEL (reference sequence).

This sequence joins TRBV7-2 and TRBJ2-5, with 15 bases fitting TRBD2. V lost 3 bases, J lost 5 bases, and 1 base stayed unmatched. This CDR3 is built from 15 residues. Germline CDR1 and CDR2: SGHTA and FQGNSA. The CDR3 coding sequence is TGTGCCAGCAGCTTCGGACTAGCGGGGGGGGAGACCCAGTACTTC. Translation: CASSFGLAGGETQYF.

The chain carries TRBV7-3 and TRBJ2-1; TRBD2 matches 8 bases. Trimming removed 5 bases from V and 3 bases from J; junction bases left unmatched: 6. The CDR3 has 15 residues. Germline V gene data show CDR1 as SGHTA and CDR2 as FQGTGA. CDR3 protein: CASSLQGTSYNEQFF. For the CDR3, the DNA is TGTGCCAGCAGCCTGCAGGGGACTAGCTACAATGAGCAGTTCTTC.

This sequence joins TRBV15 and TRBJ2-7; D is perhaps TRBD1 (5 bases). This CDR3 contains 12 residues. V was shortened by 8 bases and J by 0 bases, with 8 bases between the two germline ends. CDR1 LNHNV and CDR2 YYDKDF come from the germline V gene (reference sequence). The CDR3 spells CATSDSSYEQYF. CDR3 DNA sequence: TGTGCCACCTCCGACAGCTCCTACGAGCAGTACTTC.

V and J are TRBV7-9 and TRBJ1-1; 7 bases fit TRBD1. The CDR3 contains 15 residues. Germline V lookup: CDR1 SEHNR, CDR2 FQNEAQ (reference sequence). J was trimmed by 4 bases and V by 3 bases; bases with no gene match: 8. In DNA, the CDR3 is TGTGCCAGCAGCTTTACTCAGGGGGTTGGCACTGAAGCTTTCTTT. Amino acid sequence: CASSFTQGVGTEAFF.

This clone has more than one count but fewer than ten. The V and J genes are TRBV5-8 and TRBJ2-6; 9 bases are shared with TRBD1. The CDR3 loop spans 18 amino acids. The junction had 7 bases not matched to a gene; V was cut back by 3 bases and J by 0 bases. Per the germline V gene, CDR1 is SGHTS and CDR2 is YDEGEE. The CDR3 sequence is CASSSYPGQGSGANVLTF. The CDR3 coding sequence is TGTGCCAGCAGCTCCTATCCGGGACAGGGCTCTGGGGCCAACGTCCTGACTTTC.

The rearrangement links TRBV7-8 to TRBJ2-7; 9 bases align to TRBD1. The germline gives CDR1 SGHVS, CDR2 FQNEAQ. Trimming cost V 1 base and J 2 bases; bases outside gene matches: 6. This CDR3 is built from 16 residues. The CDR3 here is CASSLGPQGATYEQYF. For the CDR3, the DNA is TGTGCCAGCAGCTTAGGCCCACAGGGGGCCACCTACGAGCAGTACTTC.

CDR3 nucleotides: TGTGCCAGCAGAAAATGGACAGACTACGAGCAGTACTTC. Translation: CASRKWTDYEQYF. The chain links TRBV12-3 or TRBV12-4 to TRBJ2-7; TRBD1 is a possible D gene (6 bases). The V end lost 6 bases, the J end lost 3 bases, and 12 bases lay between the germline ends. The CDR3 has 13 residues.

DNA of the CDR3: TGTGCCAGTAGTTACCGGACTAGCGGGAGGGGTGGGAATGAGCAGTTCTTC. Translating gives CASSYRTSGRGGNEQFF. The chain has TRBV19 and TRBJ2-1; TRBD2 aligns across 15 bases. Germline loops: CDR1 LNHDA, CDR2 SQIVND (reference sequence). This CDR3 is built from 17 residues. V was clipped by 5 bases and J by 7 bases; unmatched bases: 9.

The V and J genes are TRBV4-3 and TRBJ1-5, with a weak D call TRBD1 (5 bases). Germline CDR1 is LGHNA and CDR2 is YSLEER. The CDR3 spans 16 residues. The V gene lost 0 bases and the J gene lost 6 bases, with 15 bases spanning the gap. The CDR3 loop is CASSQDVGGSGQPQHF. The CDR3 nucleotides are TGCGCCAGCAGCCAAGATGTGGGGGGATCCGGTCAGCCCCAGCATTTT.

The chain has TRBV19 and TRBJ1-4; 8 positions match TRBD1. Trimming at V came to 8 bases and at J to 0 bases, leaving 11 bases not matched to a gene. The CDR3 runs 17 residues. Looked up from germline, CDR1 is LNHDA and CDR2 is SQIVND (reference sequence). For the CDR3, the DNA is TGTGCCAGTCAGGCCAGGGGGCAACCGACAACTAATGAAAAACTGTTTTTT. Amino acid sequence: CASQARGQPTTNEKLFF. Full variable domain (rest looked up from reference TRBV19 and TRBJ1-4): DGGITQSPKYLFRKEGQNVTLSCEQNLNHDAMYWYRQDPGQGLRLIYYSQIVNDFQKGDIAEGYSVSREKKESFPLTVTSAQKNPTAFYLCASQARGQPTTNEKLFFGSGTQLSVL.

V usage is TRBV29-1 and J usage is TRBJ1-2; no clear D gene. The CDR3 sequence is 15 residues long. The germline CDR1 and CDR2 sequences are SQVTM and ANQGSEA. Trimming cost V 0 bases and J 8 bases, with 19 bases left between them. As DNA, the CDR3 is TGCAGCGTTGAAGATGTCGAACAGATCTTGGAAGGCTACACCTTC. Amino acid sequence: CSVEDVEQILEGYTF.

The chain uses TRBV5-1 and TRBJ2-3; 10 bases map to TRBD2. CDR1 and CDR2 from the germline V gene are SGHRS and YFSETQ. The CDR3 is 16 residues long. The V segment lost 0 bases and the J segment 5 bases; nucleotides outside the gene matches: 6. This CDR3 reads CASSLDSGGIRDTQYF. The DNA of the CDR3 is TGCGCCAGCAGCTTGGATAGCGGGGGGATACGAGATACGCAGTATTTT.

The chain's CDR3 is CAWSGGIGEKLFF. CDR3 in DNA: TGTGCCTGGAGCGGGGGTATAGGTGAAAAACTGTTTTTT. The V gene is TRBV30, the J gene TRBJ1-4; a weak D match, TRBD1 (5 bases). Trimming removed 3 bases from V and 7 bases from J, with 12 bases in between. CDR1 and CDR2 from the germline V gene are GTSNPN and SVGIG (reference sequence). The CDR3 is 13 residues long.